This paragraph covers one TCR beta chain sequence. The germline CDR1 and CDR2 sequences are SNHLY and FYNNEI. V was clipped by 6 bases and J by 5 bases; unmatched bases: 6. The CDR3 extends over 14 amino acids. This record belongs to a study of control samples from healthy donors and cancer patients. Only in-frame clones appear in the TCRdb table, and some are missing; sequencing was by immunoSEQ multiplex PCR. The sample lists 150,000 or so clones, around 88% occurring once. The TCR sequence derives from a man aged 18 to 29 in good health. Sequenced sample: blood. The gene calls are TRBV2 and TRBJ2-5; 10 nucleotides align to TRBD1. In DNA, the CDR3 is TGTGCCAGCAGCCGGACAGGGGGTACCGAGACCCAGTACTTC. This gives the protein CASSRTGGTETQYF.